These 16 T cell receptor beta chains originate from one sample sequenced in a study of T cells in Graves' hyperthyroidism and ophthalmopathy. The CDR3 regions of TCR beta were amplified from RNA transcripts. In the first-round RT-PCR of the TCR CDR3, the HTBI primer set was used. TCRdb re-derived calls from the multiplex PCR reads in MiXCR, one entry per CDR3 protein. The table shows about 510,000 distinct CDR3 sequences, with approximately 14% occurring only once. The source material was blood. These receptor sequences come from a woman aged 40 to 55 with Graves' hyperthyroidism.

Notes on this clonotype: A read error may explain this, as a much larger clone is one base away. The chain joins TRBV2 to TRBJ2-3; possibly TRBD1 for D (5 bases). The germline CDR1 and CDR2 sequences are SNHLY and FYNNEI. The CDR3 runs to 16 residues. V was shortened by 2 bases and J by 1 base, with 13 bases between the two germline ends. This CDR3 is CASSERQRSGTDTQYF. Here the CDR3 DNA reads TGTGCCAGCAGTGAACGACAGAGGTCTGGCACAGATACGCAGTATTTT.

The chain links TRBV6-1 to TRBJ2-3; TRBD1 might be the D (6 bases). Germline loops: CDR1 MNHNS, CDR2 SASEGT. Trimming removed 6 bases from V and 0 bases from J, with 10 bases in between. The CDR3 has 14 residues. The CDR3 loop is CASRDSHSTDTQYF. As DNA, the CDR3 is TGTGCCAGCAGGGACAGCCACAGCACAGATACGCAGTATTTT.

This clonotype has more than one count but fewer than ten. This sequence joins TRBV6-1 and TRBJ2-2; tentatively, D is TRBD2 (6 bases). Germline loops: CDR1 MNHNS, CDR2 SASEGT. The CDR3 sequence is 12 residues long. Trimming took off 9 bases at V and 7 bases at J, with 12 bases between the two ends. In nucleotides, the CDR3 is TGTGCCAGTCGGAGGGGAGGCGGGGAGCTGTTTTTT. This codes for CASRRGGGELFF.

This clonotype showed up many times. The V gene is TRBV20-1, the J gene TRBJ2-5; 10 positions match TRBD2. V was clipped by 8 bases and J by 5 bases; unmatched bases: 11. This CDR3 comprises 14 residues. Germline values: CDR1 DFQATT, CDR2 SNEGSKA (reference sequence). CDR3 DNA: TGCAGTATTCCTCAACTAGCGGGAAGGGAGACCCAGTACTTC. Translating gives CSIPQLAGRETQYF.

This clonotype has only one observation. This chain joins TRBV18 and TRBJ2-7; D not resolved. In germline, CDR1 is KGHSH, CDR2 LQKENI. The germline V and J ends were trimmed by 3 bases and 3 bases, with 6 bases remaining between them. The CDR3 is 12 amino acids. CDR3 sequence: CASSPGYYEQYF. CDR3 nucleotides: TGTGCCAGCTCACCGGGTTACTACGAGCAGTACTTC.

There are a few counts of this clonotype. CDR3 DNA sequence: TGTGCCACCAGTGATCCAGCCAGGCGGGAGGGCCCCTACGAGCAGTACTTC. This encodes CATSDPARREGPYEQYF. The chain links TRBV24-1 to TRBJ2-7; TRBD2 aligns across 9 bases. The CDR3 is 17 residues long. V lost 3 bases and J lost 2; bases outside the gene matches: 10. Per germline, CDR1 KGHDR and CDR2 SFDVKD.

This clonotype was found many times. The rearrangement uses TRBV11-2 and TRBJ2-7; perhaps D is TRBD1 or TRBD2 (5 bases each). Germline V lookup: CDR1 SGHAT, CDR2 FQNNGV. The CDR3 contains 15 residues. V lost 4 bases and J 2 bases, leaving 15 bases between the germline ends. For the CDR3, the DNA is TGTGCCAGCAGCTCCACCGGGACGGACACCTACGAGCAGTACTTC. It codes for CASSSTGTDTYEQYF.

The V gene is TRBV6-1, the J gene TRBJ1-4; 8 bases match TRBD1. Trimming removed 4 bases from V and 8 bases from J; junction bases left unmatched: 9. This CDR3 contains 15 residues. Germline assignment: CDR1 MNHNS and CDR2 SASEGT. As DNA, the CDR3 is TGTGCCAGCAGTGGGACAGGGATTGGAAGCGAAAAACTGTTTTTT. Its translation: CASSGTGIGSEKLFF.

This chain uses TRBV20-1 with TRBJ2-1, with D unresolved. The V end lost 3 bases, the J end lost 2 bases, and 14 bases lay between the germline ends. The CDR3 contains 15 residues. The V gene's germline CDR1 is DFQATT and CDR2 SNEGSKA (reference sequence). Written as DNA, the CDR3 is TGCAGTGCTAGTGGAAGCTCATCCGCCTACAATGAGCAGTTCTTC. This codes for CSASGSSSAYNEQFF.

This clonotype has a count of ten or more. As DNA, the CDR3 is TGTGCCAGCAGTCCCCCTCTAGCGGGCGGGGGCCCCAATACGCAGTATTTT. Its protein product is CASSPPLAGGGPNTQYF. V is TRBV12-3 or TRBV12-4 and J is TRBJ2-3, with TRBD2 matching over 8 bases. Losses at the gene ends were 5 bases for V and 7 bases for J; bases not matched to a gene: 17. CDR3 size: 17 residues.

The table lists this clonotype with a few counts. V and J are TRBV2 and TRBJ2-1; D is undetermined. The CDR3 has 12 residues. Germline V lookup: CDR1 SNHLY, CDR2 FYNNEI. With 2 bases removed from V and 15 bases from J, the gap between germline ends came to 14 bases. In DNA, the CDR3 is TGTGCCAGCAGTGAAATTAGGGCTGGGGTGTTCTTC. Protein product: CASSEIRAGVFF.

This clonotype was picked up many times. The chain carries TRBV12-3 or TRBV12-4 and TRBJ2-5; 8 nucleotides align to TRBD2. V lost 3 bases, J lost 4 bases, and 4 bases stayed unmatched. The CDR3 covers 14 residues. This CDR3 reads CASSFGLAPETQYF. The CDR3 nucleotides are TGTGCCAGCAGTTTTGGACTAGCCCCAGAGACCCAGTACTTC.

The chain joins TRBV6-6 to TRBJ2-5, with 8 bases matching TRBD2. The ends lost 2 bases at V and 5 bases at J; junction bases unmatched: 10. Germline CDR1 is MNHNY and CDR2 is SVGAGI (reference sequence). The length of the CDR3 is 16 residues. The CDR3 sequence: CASSYLPGAGDETQYF. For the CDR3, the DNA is TGTGCCAGCAGTTACCTGCCGGGAGCGGGAGATGAGACCCAGTACTTC.

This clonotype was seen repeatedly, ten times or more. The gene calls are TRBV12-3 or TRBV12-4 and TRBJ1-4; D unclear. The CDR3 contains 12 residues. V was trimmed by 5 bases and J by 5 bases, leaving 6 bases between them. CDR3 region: CASSRSNEKLFF. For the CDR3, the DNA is TGTGCCAGCAGTCGGTCAAATGAAAAACTGTTTTTT.

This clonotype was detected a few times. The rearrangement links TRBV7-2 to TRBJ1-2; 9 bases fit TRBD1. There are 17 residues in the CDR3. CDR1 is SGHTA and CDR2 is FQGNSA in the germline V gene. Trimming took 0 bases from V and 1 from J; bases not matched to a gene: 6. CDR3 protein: CASSLAPGQGLNYGYTF. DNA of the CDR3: TGTGCCAGCAGCTTAGCCCCGGGACAGGGCCTTAACTATGGCTACACCTTC.

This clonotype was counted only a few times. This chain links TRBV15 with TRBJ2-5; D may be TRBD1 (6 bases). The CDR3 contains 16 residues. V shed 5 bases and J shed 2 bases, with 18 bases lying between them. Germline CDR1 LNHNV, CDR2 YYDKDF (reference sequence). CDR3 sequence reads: CATSALGQLPQETQYF. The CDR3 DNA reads TGTGCCACCAGCGCTTTAGGACAGCTACCGCAAGAGACCCAGTACTTC.